The T cell receptor beta chain described here comes from a study of OX40 agonist ivuxolimab in advanced cancers. Study-level results: The 0.1-3.0 mg/kg partial responders had among the lowest clonal expansion.

For this clone: Its antigen is as yet unknown.

Germline CDR1 and CDR2: MNHNY and SVGAGI (reference sequence). Deletions cut 6 bases from V and 4 bases from J, with 12 bases between. This CDR3 has 13 residues. Profiled with immunoSEQ multiplex PCR; TCRdb holds only in-frame clones, not every one. This sample carries 60,000 to 75,000 clones, about 80% of them seen once, and the ten largest clones take under 1.5%. V and J are TRBV6-6 and TRBJ1-1; no definite D call. This clonotype was obtained from an adult with an advanced solid tumor such as melanoma, head and neck, liver or kidney cancer. This specimen consisted of CD4+ or CD8+ T cells sorted from blood, obtained in a trial of the OX40 agonist ivuxolimab. The CDR3 loop reads CASRESGVTEAFF. CDR3 nucleotides: TGTGCCAGCAGGGAGTCGGGTGTCACTGAAGCTTTCTTT.